This T cell receptor (beta chain) was retrieved from a study of coeliac disease. About the study: Without high-resolution HLA typing, biased TRBV7-2 usage was queried. Overall study findings and caveats: Lower clonality than controls marked TRB and TRG repertoires from active celiac intraepithelial and lamina propria samples. The authors considered this approach unsuitable for unbiased detection of gliadin-specific T cells.

There are 13 residues in the CDR3. V dropped 7 bases and J dropped 5; count of bases not matched to a gene: 4. Looked up from germline, CDR1 is LNHDA and CDR2 is SQIVND (reference sequence). TCRdb's table, derived via immunoSEQ multiplex PCR, lists solely in-frame clones and lacks some. Among nearly 4,500 clones listed, approximately 60% were seen once. Worth noting for this clone: Its cognate antigen is unknown.

V is TRBV19 and J is TRBJ2-7; TRBD2 matches at 11 bases. What was sequenced was intraepithelial lymphocytes from the gut. The clonotype was recovered from a woman under 30 with active celiac disease. CDR3 DNA sequence: TGTGCCAGTACCCCTAGCGGGGGGCACGAGCAGTACTTC. Its protein product is CASTPSGGHEQYF.